The T cell receptor beta chain under discussion was sequenced for a study of CD8 T cells in Susac syndrome. Random hexamers were used to reverse transcribe the RNA input (about 0.5 to 1 ug). TCRdb reprocessed the immunoSEQ multiplex PCR reads via MiXCR and lists one record per CDR3 protein. This sample yields about 160,000 distinct CDR3 sequences, of which roughly 94% are seen a single time; roughly 0.1% belongs to the top ten. General study findings and limits: It was acknowledged in the study that its TCR sequencing and HLA analysis involved a relatively small number of individuals.

The sequenced target, TCR beta, came from blood CD8+ and CD4+ T cells. Negative isolation yielded the CD8+ and CD4+ T cells, while FACS enriched the TEMRA cells. This clonotype appeared once. Its specificity is unknown. The receptor was isolated from a human donor with multiple sclerosis. Sequenced input: CD4+ T cells from PBMCs.

DNA for the CDR3: TGTGCCAGCAGTTACTGGGGGATCTCTGGAAACACCATATATTTT. It translates to CASSYWGISGNTIYF. This rearrangement joins TRBV6-5 to TRBJ1-3; possible D gene TRBD1, 5 bases. Germline V CDR1 and CDR2: MNHEY, SVGAGI. V lost 1 base, J lost 0 bases, and 7 bases lay in between. This CDR3 spans 15 amino acids.